This T cell receptor (beta chain) emerged from a study of T cell responses to AZD1222 COVID-19 vaccine. Study-level points and caveats: CD4 TCRs associated with vaccination spanned spike, dominating at 160-218 and 743-854. Donors were chiefly white British, with a greater number of females, and clonal diversity was perhaps underestimated.

TCRdb keeps only in-frame clones here, not all; method: immunoSEQ multiplex PCR. The sample records 90,000 to 150,000 clones, about 90% being singletons. CDR3 length equals 13 residues. The trim removed 6 bases at V and 6 bases at J, leaving 7 bases unmatched. Germline values: CDR1 LNHDA, CDR2 SQIVND (reference sequence). With respect to this clone: The antigen remains undetermined.

This chain connects TRBV19 to TRBJ1-2; 7 nucleotides align to TRBD1. This material consisted of peripheral blood, taken 28 days after the second AZD1222 dose. This clonotype originated in an adult who received the AZD1222 COVID-19 vaccine. CDR3 DNA sequence: TGTGCCAGTAGATCGACAGGGACAGATGGCTACACCTTC. As protein: CASRSTGTDGYTF.